The source of this T cell receptor beta chain is a study of blood T cell repertoires in COVID-19 (TCRdb year 2020). About the investigation overall: Samples covering the acute and convalescent phases of COVID-19 were provided by collaborators in the United States, Italy and Spain. The prospective study material was composed of cDNA or gDNA derived from T cells, B-cell-depleted T cells, or PBMCs. The dataset comprised deeply sampled blood TCRbeta repertoires from subjects exposed to, actively infected with, or recovered from COVID-19. A freely available public database, intended as a resource for researchers studying the immune response to SARS-CoV-2, is where the repertoires were released. Samples were obtained from the ongoing ImmuneRACE study (first 160 participants) and from 1,254 subjects provided by 6 global collaborators. Nearly every sample came with metadata listing a de-identified subject ID, COVID-19 status, age in years and sex. Where available, HLA class I and class II types were obtained from metadata supplied by the sample provider rather than from assay-based typing.

In Seattle, one collaborating source enrolled patients while the infection was active and tracked those patients longitudinally over the course of disease. Each collaborating institution followed its own protocols to collect whole blood in K2EDTA tubes. Collaborator samples were shipped for TCRbeta analysis as frozen whole blood, isolated PBMCs, or DNA extracted from either sample type. Trimming accounts for 3 bases at V and 4 bases at J, while the number of junction bases matched to no gene is 1. The CDR3, cysteine through phenylalanine, is 16 amino acids long. Only CDR3 DNA is held: 48 bases, read in frame from base 1. Based on the germline V gene (reference sequence), the CDR1 and CDR2 sequences are LGHDT and YNNKEL. TCRbeta CDR3 regions were amplified from genomic DNA by means of the immunoSEQ Assay, a bias-controlled multiplex PCR. The paper's processing steps were these. The number of nucleated cells in each sample was estimated by amplification of reference gene primers within the assay. Sequence reads were collapsed and filtered to measure the absolute abundance of every unique TCRbeta CDR3 rearrangement. For each sample, productive Simpson clonality was calculated by taking the square root of Simpson's diversity index across productive rearrangements. TCRdb obtained this table from immuneACCESS and retained in-frame rearrangements with V and J assigned. These tables miss some clones; where compared with another copy, unresolved V genes account for less than half of the shortfall, and the remainder is unexplained. The DNA gave D and trimming, while V, J and clone size come from that table. For this sample there are about 36,000 clones; around four fifths appear just once. The ten biggest clones cover approximately 1.7% of the sample.

As regards this clone: Its antigen remains undetermined. Per-nucleotide qualities are absent, and no much larger clonotype sits a single base away.

What the work shows at the level of the full study, not this receptor alone: How much clinical and demographic metadata was included differed by source and by participant, and the metadata was provided uncurated.

The sequenced sample consisted of peripheral blood. This TCR derives from a man between 60 and 70 years old with COVID-19, enrolled during active disease. Recombination linked TRBV3-1 (or the pseudogene TRBV3-2) to TRBJ2-2, and TRBD2 aligns with 14 junction nucleotides. The CDR3 region reads CASSQGLAGVTGELFF. The nucleotide sequence is given as TGTGCCAGCAGCCAGGGACTAGCGGGAGTCACCGGGGAGCTGTTTTTT.